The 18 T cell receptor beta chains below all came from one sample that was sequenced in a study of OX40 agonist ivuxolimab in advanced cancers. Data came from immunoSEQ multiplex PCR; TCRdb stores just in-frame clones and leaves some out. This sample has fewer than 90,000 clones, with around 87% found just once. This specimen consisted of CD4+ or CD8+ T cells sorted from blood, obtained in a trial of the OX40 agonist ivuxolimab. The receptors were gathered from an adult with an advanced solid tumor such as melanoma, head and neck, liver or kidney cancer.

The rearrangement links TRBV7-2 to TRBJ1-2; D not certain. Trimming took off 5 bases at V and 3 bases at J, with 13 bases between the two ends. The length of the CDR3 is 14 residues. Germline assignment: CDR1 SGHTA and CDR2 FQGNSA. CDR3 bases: TGTGCCAGCAGCCCCTCTCCGGATCACTATGGCTACACCTTC. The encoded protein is CASSPSPDHYGYTF.

The CDR3 reads CASSYRQGAGEAFF. The CDR3 nucleotides are TGTGCCAGCAGTTACAGGCAGGGGGCGGGTGAAGCTTTCTTT. The rearrangement joins TRBV6-5 to TRBJ1-1; 8 bases are a match to TRBD1. The V segment lost 2 bases and the J segment 7 bases; nucleotides outside the gene matches: 6. The CDR3 loop spans 14 amino acids. CDR1 is MNHEY, CDR2 SVGAGI, per germline.

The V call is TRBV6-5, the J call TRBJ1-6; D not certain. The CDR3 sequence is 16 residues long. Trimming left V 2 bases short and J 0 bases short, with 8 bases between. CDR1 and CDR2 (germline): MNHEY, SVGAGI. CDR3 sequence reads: CASSYGRSSYNSPLHF. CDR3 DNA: TGTGCCAGCAGTTACGGTCGGAGCTCCTATAATTCACCCCTCCACTTT.

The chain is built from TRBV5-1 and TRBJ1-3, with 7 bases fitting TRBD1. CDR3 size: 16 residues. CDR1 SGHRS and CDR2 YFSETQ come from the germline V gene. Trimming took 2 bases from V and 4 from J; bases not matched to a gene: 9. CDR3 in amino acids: CASSLSTGDPGNTIYF. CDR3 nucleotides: TGCGCCAGCAGCTTAAGCACAGGGGATCCGGGAAACACCATATATTTT.

The CDR3 nucleotides are TGTGCCAGCAGCGCTGTAGCGGGGGGTACGTACGAGCAGTACTTC. Residues: CASSAVAGGTYEQYF. J is TRBJ2-7 and V is TRBV7-2, with 10 nucleotides matching TRBD2. Trimming cost V 5 bases and J 4 bases; bases outside gene matches: 8. Looked up from germline, CDR1 is SGHTA and CDR2 is FQGNSA. The CDR3 loop spans 15 amino acids.

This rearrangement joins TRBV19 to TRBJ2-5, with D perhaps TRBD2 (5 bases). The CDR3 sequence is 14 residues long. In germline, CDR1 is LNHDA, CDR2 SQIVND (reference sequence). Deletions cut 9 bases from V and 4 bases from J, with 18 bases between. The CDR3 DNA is TGTGCCAGCCGCAAGACTGCAGGAGGAGAGACCCAGTACTTC. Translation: CASRKTAGGETQYF.

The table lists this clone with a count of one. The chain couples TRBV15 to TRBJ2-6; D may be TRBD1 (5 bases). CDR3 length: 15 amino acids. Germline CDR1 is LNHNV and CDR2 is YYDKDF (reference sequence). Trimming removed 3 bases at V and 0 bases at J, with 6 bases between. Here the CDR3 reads CATSSDSSGANVLTF. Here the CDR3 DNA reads TGTGCCACCAGCAGTGACAGCTCTGGGGCCAACGTCCTGACTTTC.

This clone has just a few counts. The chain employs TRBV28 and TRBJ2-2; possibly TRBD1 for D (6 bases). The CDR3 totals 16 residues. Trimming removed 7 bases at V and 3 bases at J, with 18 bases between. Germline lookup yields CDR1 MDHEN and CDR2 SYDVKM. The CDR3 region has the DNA TGTGCCAGCACGTTACAGGCGGCAGGGGACACCGGGGAGCTGTTTTTT. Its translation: CASTLQAAGDTGELFF.

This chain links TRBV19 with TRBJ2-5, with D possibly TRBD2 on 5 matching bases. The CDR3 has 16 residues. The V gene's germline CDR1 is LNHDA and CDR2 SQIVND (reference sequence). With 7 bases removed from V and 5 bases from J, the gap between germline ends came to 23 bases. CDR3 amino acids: CASTPRGQQSYETQYF. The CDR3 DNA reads TGTGCCAGTACTCCACGGGGTCAACAAAGCTATGAGACCCAGTACTTC.

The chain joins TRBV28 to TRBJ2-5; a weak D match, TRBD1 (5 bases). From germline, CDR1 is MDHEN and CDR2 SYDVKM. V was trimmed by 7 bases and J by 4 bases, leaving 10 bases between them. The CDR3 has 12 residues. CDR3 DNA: TGTGCCAGCACCCCGCAGGGAGAGACCCAGTACTTC. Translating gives CASTPQGETQYF.

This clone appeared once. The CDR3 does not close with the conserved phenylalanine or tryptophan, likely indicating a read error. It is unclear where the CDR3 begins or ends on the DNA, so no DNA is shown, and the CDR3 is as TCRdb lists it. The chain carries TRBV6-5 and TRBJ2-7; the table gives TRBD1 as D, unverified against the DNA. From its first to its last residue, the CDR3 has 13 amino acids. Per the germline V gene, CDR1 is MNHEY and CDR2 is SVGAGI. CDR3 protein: CASSYSYFRGANS.

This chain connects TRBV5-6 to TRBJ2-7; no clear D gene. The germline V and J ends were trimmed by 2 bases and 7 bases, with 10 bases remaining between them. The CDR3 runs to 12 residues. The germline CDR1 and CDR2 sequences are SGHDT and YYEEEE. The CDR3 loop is CASSFSSPEQYF. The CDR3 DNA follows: TGTGCCAGCAGCTTTTCCTCTCCTGAGCAGTACTTC.

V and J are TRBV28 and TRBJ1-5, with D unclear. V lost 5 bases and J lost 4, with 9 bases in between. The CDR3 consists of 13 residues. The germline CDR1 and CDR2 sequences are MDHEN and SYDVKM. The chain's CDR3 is CASSPTRNQPQHF. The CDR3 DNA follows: TGTGCCAGCAGTCCTACCCGAAATCAGCCCCAGCATTTT.

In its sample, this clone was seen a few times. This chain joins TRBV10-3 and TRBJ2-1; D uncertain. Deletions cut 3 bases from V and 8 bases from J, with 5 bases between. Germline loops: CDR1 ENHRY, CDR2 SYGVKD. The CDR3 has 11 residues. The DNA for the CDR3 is TGTGCCATCAGTGATCAGTATGAGCAGTTCTTC. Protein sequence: CAISDQYEQFF.

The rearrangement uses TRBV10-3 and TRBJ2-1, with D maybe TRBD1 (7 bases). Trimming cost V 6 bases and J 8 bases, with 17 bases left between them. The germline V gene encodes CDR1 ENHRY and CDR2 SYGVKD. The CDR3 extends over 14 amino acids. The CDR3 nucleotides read TGTGCCATCAGAACGAGACAGGGACTCGATGAGCAGTTCTTC. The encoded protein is CAIRTRQGLDEQFF.

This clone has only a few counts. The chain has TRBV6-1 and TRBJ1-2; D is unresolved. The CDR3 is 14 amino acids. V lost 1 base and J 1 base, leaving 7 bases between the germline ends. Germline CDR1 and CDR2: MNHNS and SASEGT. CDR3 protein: CASSEGRFNYGYTF. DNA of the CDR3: TGTGCCAGCAGTGAAGGACGGTTTAACTATGGCTACACCTTC.

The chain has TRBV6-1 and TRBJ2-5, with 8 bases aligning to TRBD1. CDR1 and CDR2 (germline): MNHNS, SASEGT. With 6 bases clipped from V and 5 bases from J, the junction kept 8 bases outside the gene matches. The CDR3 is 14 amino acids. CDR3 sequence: CASSLTGVEETQYF. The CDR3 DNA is TGTGCCAGCAGCCTGACAGGGGTGGAGGAGACCCAGTACTTC.

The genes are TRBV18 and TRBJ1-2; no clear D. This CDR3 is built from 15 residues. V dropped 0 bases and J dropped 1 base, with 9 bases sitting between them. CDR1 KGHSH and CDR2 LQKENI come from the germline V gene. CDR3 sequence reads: CASSPPSRLNYGYTF. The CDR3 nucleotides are TGTGCCAGCTCACCACCGTCCAGGCTTAACTATGGCTACACCTTC.